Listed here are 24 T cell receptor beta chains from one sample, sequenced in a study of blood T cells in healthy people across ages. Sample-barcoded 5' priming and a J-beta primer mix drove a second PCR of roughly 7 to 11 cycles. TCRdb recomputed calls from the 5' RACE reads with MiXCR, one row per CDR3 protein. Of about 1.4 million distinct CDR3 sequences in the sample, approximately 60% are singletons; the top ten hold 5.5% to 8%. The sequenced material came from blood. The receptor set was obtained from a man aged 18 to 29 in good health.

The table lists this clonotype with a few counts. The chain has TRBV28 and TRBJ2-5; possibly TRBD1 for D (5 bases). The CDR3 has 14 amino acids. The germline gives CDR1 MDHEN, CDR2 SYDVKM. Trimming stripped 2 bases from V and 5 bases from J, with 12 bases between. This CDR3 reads CASSLVTVRETQYF. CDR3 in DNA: TGTGCCAGCAGTTTAGTGACAGTGAGGGAGACCCAGTACTTC.

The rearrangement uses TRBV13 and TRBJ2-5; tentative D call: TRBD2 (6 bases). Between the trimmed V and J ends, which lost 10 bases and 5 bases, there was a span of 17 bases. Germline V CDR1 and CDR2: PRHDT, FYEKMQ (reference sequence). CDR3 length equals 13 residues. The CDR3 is CAIRAPGEETQYF. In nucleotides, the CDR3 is TGTGCCATTCGGGCCCCGGGGGAGGAGACCCAGTACTTC.

CDR3 nucleotides: TGCGCCAGCAGCCAAGTGCCTAGCGGGTACGAGCAGTACTTC. Amino acids: CASSQVPSGYEQYF. The chain is built from TRBV4-1 and TRBJ2-7, with TRBD2 identical over 8 bases. CDR3 length: 14 residues. The germline V gene encodes CDR1 MGHRA and CDR2 YSYEKL. J gave up 4 bases and V 1 base, and 3 bases lay outside the gene matches.

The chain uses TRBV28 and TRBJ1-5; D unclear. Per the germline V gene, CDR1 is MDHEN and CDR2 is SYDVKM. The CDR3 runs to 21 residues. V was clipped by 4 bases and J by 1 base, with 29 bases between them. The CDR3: CASSSLISGLSKDGSNQPQHF. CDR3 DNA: TGTGCCAGCAGTTCACTCATCTCCGGTCTATCTAAGGACGGGAGCAATCAGCCCCAGCATTTT.

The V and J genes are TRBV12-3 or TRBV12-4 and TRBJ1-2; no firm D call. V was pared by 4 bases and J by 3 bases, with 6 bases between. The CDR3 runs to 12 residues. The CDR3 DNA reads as TGTGCCAGCAGTTGGGAGGACTATGGCTACACCTTC. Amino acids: CASSWEDYGYTF.

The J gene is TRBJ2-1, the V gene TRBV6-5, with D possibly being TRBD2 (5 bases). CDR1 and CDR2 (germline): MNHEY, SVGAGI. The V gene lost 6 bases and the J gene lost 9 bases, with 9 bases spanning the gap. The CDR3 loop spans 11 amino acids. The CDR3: CASRSAGEQFF. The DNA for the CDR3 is TGTGCCAGCAGGAGCGCGGGTGAGCAGTTCTTC.

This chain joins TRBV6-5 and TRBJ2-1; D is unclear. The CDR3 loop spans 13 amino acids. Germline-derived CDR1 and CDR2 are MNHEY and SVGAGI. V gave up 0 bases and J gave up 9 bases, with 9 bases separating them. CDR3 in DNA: TGTGCCAGCAGTTACTCCGGAGAGGTTGAGCAGTTCTTC. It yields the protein CASSYSGEVEQFF.

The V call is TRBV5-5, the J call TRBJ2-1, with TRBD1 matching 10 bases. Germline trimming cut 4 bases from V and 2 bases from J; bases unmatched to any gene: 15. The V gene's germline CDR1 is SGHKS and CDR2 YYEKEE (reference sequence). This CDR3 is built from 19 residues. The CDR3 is CASSTPGQGPQAPYNEQFF. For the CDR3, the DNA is TGTGCCAGCAGCACACCGGGACAGGGGCCCCAGGCTCCCTACAATGAGCAGTTCTTC.

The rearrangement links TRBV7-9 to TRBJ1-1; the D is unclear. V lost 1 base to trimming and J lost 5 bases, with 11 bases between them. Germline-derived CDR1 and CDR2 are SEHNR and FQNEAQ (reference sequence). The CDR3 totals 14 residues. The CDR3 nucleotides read TGTGCCAGCAGCTTAGACGCCGGTGGGACTGAAGCTTTCTTT. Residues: CASSLDAGGTEAFF.

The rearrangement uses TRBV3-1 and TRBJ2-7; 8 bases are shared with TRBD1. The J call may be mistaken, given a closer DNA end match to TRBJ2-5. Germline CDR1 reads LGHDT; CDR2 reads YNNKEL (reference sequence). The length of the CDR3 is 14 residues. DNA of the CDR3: TGTGCCAGCAGCCTTCGACAGGGGCAGGGGACCCAGTACTTC. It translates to CASSLRQGQGTQYF.

The chain's CDR3 is CASSLAPFGTEAFF. The CDR3 bases are TGCGCCAGCAGCTTGGCTCCCTTTGGGACTGAAGCTTTCTTT. J is TRBJ1-1 and V is TRBV5-1, with no clear D. Germline CDR1 and CDR2: SGHRS and YFSETQ. This CDR3 is 14 amino acids long. V lost 0 bases and J 5 bases, leaving 11 bases between the germline ends.

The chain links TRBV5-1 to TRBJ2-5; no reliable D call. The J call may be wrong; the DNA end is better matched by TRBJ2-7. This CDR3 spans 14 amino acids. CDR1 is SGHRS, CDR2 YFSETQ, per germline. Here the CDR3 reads CASSIEMGLNEQYF. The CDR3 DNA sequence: TGCGCCAGCAGCATCGAGATGGGTTTGAACGAGCAGTACTTC.

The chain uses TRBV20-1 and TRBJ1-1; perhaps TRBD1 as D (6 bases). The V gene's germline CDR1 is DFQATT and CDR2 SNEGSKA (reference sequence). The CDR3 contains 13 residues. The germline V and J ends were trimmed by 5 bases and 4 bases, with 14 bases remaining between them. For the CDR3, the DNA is TGCAGTGCTGGACTGGCGGGGGCCACTGAAGCTTTCTTT. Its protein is CSAGLAGATEAFF.

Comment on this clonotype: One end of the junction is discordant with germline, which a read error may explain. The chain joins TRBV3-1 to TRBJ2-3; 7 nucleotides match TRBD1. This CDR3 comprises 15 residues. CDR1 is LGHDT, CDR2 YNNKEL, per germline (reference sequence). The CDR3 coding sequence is TGTGCCAGCAGGAGTTCGACAGGGAATGCAGAGACGCAGTATTTT. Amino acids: CASRSSTGNAETQYF.

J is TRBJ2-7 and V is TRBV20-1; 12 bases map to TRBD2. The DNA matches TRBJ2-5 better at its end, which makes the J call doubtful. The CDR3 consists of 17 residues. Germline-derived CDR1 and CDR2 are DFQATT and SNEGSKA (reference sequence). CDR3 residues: CSASLWTSGMVIETQYF. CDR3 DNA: TGCAGTGCTAGTTTATGGACTAGCGGGATGGTTATAGAGACCCAGTACTTC.

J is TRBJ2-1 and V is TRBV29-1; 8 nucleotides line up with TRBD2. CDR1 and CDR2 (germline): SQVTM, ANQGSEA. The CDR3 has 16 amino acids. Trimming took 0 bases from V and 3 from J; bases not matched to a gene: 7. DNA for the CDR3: TGCAGCGTTGAAGACCGCGGGAGGATATTCTACAATGAGCAGTTCTTC. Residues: CSVEDRGRIFYNEQFF.

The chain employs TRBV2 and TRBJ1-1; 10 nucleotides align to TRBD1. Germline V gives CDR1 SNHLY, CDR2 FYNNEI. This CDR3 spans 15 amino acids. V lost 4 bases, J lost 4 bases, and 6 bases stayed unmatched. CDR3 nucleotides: TGTGCCAGCAGTGGGACAGGGGGGTTTAGCACTGAAGCTTTCTTT. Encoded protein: CASSGTGGFSTEAFF.

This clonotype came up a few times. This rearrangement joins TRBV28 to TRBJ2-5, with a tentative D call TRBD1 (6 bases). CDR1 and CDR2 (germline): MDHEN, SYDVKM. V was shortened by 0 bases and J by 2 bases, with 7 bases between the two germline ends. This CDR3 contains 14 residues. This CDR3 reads CASSLWDRQETQYF. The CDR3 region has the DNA TGTGCCAGCAGTTTATGGGACAGACAAGAGACCCAGTACTTC. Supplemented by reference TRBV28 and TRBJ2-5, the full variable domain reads DVKVTQSSRYLVKRTGEKVFLECVQDMDHENMFWYRQDPGLGLRLIYFSYDVKMKEKGDIPEGYSVSREKKERFSLILESASTNQTSMYLCASSLWDRQETQYFGPGTRLLVL.

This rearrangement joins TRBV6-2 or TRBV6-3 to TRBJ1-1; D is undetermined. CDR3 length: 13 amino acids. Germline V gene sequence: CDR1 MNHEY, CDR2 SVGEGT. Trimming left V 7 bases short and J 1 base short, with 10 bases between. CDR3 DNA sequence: TGTGCCAGCAATCCCCGACAGAACACTGAAGCTTTCTTT. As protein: CASNPRQNTEAFF.

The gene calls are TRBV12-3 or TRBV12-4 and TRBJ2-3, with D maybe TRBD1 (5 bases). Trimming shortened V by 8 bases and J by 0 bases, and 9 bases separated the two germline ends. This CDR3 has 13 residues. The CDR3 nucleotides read TGTGCCAGCGGACATTCTAGCACAGATACGCAGTATTTT. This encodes CASGHSSTDTQYF.

CDR3 nucleotide sequence: TGCAGTGCTAGGGAACCAACCTACAATGAGCAGTTCTTC. As protein: CSAREPTYNEQFF. The chain employs TRBV20-1 and TRBJ2-1; D remains unclear. This CDR3 has 13 amino acids. V lost 3 bases and J 2 bases, leaving 8 bases between the germline ends. The germline CDR1 and CDR2 sequences are DFQATT and SNEGSKA (reference sequence).

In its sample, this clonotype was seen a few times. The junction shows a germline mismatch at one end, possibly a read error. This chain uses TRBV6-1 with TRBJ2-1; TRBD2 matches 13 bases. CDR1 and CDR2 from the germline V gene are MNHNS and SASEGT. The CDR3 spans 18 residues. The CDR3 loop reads CASSEGLAGVSSYNEQFF. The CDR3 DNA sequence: TGTGCCAGCAGCGAAGGACTAGCGGGAGTCAGTTCCTACAATGAGCAGTTCTTC.

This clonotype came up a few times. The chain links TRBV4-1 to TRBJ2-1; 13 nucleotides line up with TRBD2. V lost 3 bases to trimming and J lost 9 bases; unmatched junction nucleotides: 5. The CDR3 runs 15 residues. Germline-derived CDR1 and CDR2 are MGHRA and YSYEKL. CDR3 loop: CASSQGLAGRGEQFF. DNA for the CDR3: TGCGCCAGCAGCCAGGGACTAGCGGGGAGGGGTGAGCAGTTCTTC.

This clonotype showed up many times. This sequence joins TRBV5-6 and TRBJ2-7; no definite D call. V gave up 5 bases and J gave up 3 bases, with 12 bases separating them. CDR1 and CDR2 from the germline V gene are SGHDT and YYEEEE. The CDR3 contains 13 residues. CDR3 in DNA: TGTGCCAGCAGTTTAGGGCGGTTCTACGAGCAGTACTTC. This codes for CASSLGRFYEQYF.